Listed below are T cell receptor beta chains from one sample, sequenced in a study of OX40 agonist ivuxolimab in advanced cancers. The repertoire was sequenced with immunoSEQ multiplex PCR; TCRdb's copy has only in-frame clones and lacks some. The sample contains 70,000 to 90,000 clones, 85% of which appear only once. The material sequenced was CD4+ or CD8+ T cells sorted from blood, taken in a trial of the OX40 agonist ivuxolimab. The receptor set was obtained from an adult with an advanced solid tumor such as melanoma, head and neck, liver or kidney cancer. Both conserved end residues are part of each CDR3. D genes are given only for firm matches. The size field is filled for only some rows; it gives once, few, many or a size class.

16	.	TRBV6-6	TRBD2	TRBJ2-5	TGTGCCAGCAGTTACACTAGCGGGAGACGTAAAGAGACCCAGTACTTC	CASSYTSGRRKETQYF
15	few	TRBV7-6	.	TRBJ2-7	TGTGCCAGCAGCTTGGGGGACGGAGACACCTACGAGCAGTACTTC	CASSLGDGDTYEQYF
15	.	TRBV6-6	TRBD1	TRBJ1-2	TGTGCCAGCAGTGTCACAGGGGGATCCGGCTATGGCTACACCTTC	CASSVTGGSGYGYTF
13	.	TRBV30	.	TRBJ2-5	TGTGCCTGGAGTAGGTCGAGCCAAGAGACCCAGTACTTC	CAWSRSSQETQYF
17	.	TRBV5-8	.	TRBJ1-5	TGTGCCAGCAGCCGCCCTACAGAGACGTATAGCAATCAGCCCCAGCATTTT	CASSRPTETYSNQPQHF
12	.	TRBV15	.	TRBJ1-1	TGTGCCACCAGCAGCAGACGAACTGAAGCTTTCTTT	CATSSRRTEAFF
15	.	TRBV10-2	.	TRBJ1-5	TGCGCCAGCAGTGAGTCCCTAGGGAGCAATCAGCCCCAGCATTTT	CASSESLGSNQPQHF
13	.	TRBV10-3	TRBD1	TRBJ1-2	TGTGCCATCAGCCCCGACAGGGGTCCGGGCTACACCTTC	CAISPDRGPGYTF
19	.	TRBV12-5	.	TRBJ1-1	TGTGCTAGTGGTTTGGTACGGTTCCCGAACAGGAGCCCTACCACTGAAGCTTTCTTT	CASGLVRFPNRSPTTEAFF
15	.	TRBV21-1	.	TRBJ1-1	TGTGCCAGCAGCAAACGGAGGGGAGGGAACACTGAAGCTTTCTTT	CASSKRRGGNTEAFF
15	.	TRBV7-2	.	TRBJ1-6	TGTGCCAGCAGCTTAGAACACAGGGCTAATTCACCCCTCCACTTT	CASSLEHRANSPLHF
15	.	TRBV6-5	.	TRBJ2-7	TGTGCCAGCAGTTACCTAAATACAAGGAAAGGCGAGCAGTACTTC	CASSYLNTRKGEQYF
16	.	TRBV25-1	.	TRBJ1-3	TGTGCCAGCAGTGAATACCGGGGAGCCTCTGGAAACACCATATATTTT	CASSEYRGASGNTIYF
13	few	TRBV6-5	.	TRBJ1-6	TGTGCCAGCAGTTACGATGTGTCGTCACCCCTCCACTTT	CASSYDVSSPLHF
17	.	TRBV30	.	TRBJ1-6	TGTGCCTGGAGTGTGGGCCGGGGCAGCCGATTGGGGTCACCCCTCCACTTT	CAWSVGRGSRLGSPLHF
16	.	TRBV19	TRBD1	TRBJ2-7	TGTGCCAGTAGTACGTTTTGGGGACAGGGCCAGGACGAGCAGTACTTC	CASSTFWGQGQDEQYF
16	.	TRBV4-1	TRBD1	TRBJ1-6	TGCGCCAGCAGCCCACAGGAGGGGGCTGGGAATTCACCCCTCCACTTT	CASSPQEGAGNSPLHF
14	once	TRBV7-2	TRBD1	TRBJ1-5	TGTGCCAGCAGCTTAGAACAGGGGCCTCAGCCCCAGCATTTT	CASSLEQGPQPQHF
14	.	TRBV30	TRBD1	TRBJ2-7	TGTGCCTGGAGTTCCGGGACAGGGAACGACGAGCAGTACTTC	CAWSSGTGNDEQYF
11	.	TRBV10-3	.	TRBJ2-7	TGTGCCATCAGTTACGACTACGAGCAGTACTTC	CAISYDYEQYF
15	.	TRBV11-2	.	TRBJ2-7	TGTGCCAGCAGCTCAGCACAGGGGGGGCACTACGAGCAGTACTTC	CASSSAQGGHYEQYF
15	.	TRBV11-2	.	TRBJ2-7	TGTGCCAGCAGCTTCGCCCCCGGGACACTATACGAGCAGTACTTC	CASSFAPGTLYEQYF
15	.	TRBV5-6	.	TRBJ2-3	TGTGCCAGCAGCTTAGCCCTAGGGGACACAGATACGCAGTATTTT	CASSLALGDTDTQYF
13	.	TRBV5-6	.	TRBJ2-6	TGTGCCAGCAGCTCCCTGGGGGCGAACGTCCTGACTTTC	CASSSLGANVLTF
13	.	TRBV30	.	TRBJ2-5	TGTGCCTGGAGCCACAGGGTACTAGAGACCCAGTACTTC	CAWSHRVLETQYF
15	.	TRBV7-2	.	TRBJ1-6	TGTGCCAGCAGCTTAGAGGTAGTGGGGAATTCACCCCTCCACTTT	CASSLEVVGNSPLHF
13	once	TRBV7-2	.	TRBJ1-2	TGTGCCAGCAGCTTCGAGGTCCGGCGGGGCTACACCTTC	CASSFEVRRGYTF
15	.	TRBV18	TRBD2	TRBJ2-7	TGTGCCAGCTCACCACCCGGACTAGCGGGAACCGAGCAGTACTTC	CASSPPGLAGTEQYF
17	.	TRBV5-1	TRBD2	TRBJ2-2	TGCGCCAGCAGCTTGGCCGGACTAGCGGGTTCAGCCGGGGAGCTGTTTTTT	CASSLAGLAGSAGELFF
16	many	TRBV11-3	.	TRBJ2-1	TGTGCCAGCAGCCCCGGGGTGGCGGGATTTTCAAATGAGCAGTTCTTC	CASSPGVAGFSNEQFF
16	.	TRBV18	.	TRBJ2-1	TGTGCCAGCTCACCCCCGTCAGCGAGCTCCTACAATGAGCAGTTCTTC	CASSPPSASSYNEQFF
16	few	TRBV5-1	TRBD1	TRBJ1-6	TGCGCCAGCAGCTTGGGGGGGAGACAGGGTGATTCACCCCTCCACTTT	CASSLGGRQGDSPLHF
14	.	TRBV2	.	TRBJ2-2	TGTGCCAGCATGTATAACAGGGACACCGGGGAGCTGTTTTTT	CASMYNRDTGELFF
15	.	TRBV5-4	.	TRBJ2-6	TGTGCCAGCAGTTACCAAGTCTCTGGGGCCAACGTCCTGACTTTC	CASSYQVSGANVLTF
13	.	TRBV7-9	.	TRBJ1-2	TGTGCCAGCAGCTTAGCTGGCGGTAGCGGCTACACCTTC	CASSLAGGSGYTF
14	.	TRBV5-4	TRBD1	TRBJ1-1	TGTGCCAGCAGCTTGGGACAGGGGTCCCTTGAAGCTTTCTTT	CASSLGQGSLEAFF
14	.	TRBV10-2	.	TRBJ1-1	TGCGCCAGCAGTGAGGTCAGGTTGAACACTGAAGCTTTCTTT	CASSEVRLNTEAFF
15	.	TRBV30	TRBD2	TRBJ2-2	TGTGCCTGGAGTAGCGGGAGGGCCAGCACCGGGGAGCTGTTTTTT	CAWSSGRASTGELFF
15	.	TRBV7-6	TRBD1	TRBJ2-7	TGTGCCAGCAGCCGGACAGGGCGAGGGACCTACGAGCAGTACTTC	CASSRTGRGTYEQYF
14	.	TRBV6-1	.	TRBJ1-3	TGTGCCAGCAGTGCCAGACAGCCTGGAAACACCATATATTTT	CASSARQPGNTIYF
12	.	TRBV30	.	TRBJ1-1	TGTGCCTGGAGTGACAGTTCTGGTGAAGCTTTCTTT	CAWSDSSGEAFF
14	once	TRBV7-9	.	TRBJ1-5	TGTGCCAGCAGCTTAGGAGGACTCAATCAGCCCCAGCATTTT	CASSLGGLNQPQHF
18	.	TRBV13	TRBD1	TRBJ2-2	TGTGCCAGCAGCCCTTACGCCGGGACAGGATTGAACACCGGGGAGCTGTTTTTT	CASSPYAGTGLNTGELFF
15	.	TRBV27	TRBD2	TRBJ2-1	TGTGCCAGCAGTTTATTCCTAGCGGGGTACAATGAGCAGTTCTTC	CASSLFLAGYNEQFF
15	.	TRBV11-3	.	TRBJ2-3	TGTGCCAGCAGCTTAGGGGGGGACGGCACAGATACGCAGTATTTT	CASSLGGDGTDTQYF
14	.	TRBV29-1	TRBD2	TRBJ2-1	TGTAGCGCTTCGGAGACTAGCGGGGACAATGAGCAGTTCTTC	CSASETSGDNEQFF
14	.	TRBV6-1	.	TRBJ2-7	TGTGCCAGCAAAGCGACAGGTGTCTCCTACGAGCAGTACTTC	CASKATGVSYEQYF
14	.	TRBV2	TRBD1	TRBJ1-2	TGTGCCAGCACCGGGGACAGTATTAACTATGGCTACACCTTC	CASTGDSINYGYTF
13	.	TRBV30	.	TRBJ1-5	TGTGCCTGGAGTGTCAATAGCAATCAGCCCCAGCATTTT	CAWSVNSNQPQHF
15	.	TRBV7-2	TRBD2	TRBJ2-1	TGTGCCAGCAGCTTAGGGCGGGGGGGCCGAAATGAGCAGTTCTTC	CASSLGRGGRNEQFF